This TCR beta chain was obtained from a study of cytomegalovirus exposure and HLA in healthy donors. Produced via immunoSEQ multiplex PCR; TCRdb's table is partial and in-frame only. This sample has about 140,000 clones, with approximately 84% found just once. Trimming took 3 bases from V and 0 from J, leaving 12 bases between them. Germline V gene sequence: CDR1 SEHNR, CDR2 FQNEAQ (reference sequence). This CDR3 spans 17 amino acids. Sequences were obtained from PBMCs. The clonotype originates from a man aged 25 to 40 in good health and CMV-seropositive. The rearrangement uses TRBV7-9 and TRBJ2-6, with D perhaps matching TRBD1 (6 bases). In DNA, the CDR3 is TGTGCCAGCAGCTTCCAGGGGCCCAACTCTGGGGCCAACGTCCTGACTTTC. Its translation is CASSFQGPNSGANVLTF.